The 6 T cell receptor beta chains presented below share a single source sample, sequenced in a study of PD-1 blockade in mismatch repair-deficient tumors. Data came from immunoSEQ multiplex PCR; TCRdb stores just in-frame clones and leaves some out. The table records approximately 120,000 clones, about 85% of them present only once. The sequencing here drew on peripheral blood, taken 44 weeks after starting pembrolizumab. These receptors were obtained from an adult with mismatch repair-deficient cancer.

As for this clone: At the DNA level, this CDR3 is encoded by other sequences in the same sample as well. The chain combines TRBV30 with TRBJ2-5; D call uncertain. V was pared by 0 bases and J by 5 bases, with 4 bases between. The CDR3 sequence is 11 residues long. Looked up from germline, CDR1 is GTSNPN and CDR2 is SVGIG (reference sequence). CDR3 amino acids: CAWSVGETQYF. CDR3 nucleotides: TGTGCCTGGAGTGTTGGGGAGACCCAGTACTTC.

This chain uses TRBV10-1 with TRBJ1-2, with D unresolved. This CDR3 comprises 14 residues. Germline lookup yields CDR1 WNHNN and CDR2 SYGVQD (reference sequence). Trimming removed 5 bases at V and 4 bases at J, with 14 bases between. As DNA, the CDR3 is TGCGCCAGCAGTTCCCATAGAGGCCTCTATGGCTACACCTTC. It is translated as CASSSHRGLYGYTF.

This clone has a single count. The rearrangement uses TRBV9 and TRBJ1-1, with D possibly matching TRBD1 (5 bases). CDR1 is SGDLS, CDR2 YYNGEE, per germline. V was cut by 0 bases and J by 11 bases, with 11 bases left in between. There are 12 residues in the CDR3. The CDR3 sequence is CASSVAGRAAFF. The CDR3, as DNA: TGTGCCAGCAGCGTAGCTGGCAGGGCCGCTTTCTTT.

The V call is TRBV15, the J call TRBJ2-2; D perhaps matches TRBD2 (5 bases). Germline V CDR1 and CDR2: LNHNV, YYDKDF (reference sequence). V lost 0 bases and J lost 4, with 15 bases in between. This CDR3 spans 17 amino acids. As DNA, the CDR3 is TGTGCCACCAGCAGAGATGGACTTAGCGAGGGCACCGGGGAGCTGTTTTTT. This translates into CATSRDGLSEGTGELFF.

The gene calls are TRBV11-1 and TRBJ2-5; 13 bases match TRBD2. The junction had 3 bases not matched to a gene; V was cut back by 5 bases and J by 0 bases. The germline V gene has CDR1 SGHAT and CDR2 FQDESV (reference sequence). CDR3 length equals 16 residues. The CDR3 loop reads CASSHGTSGNQETQYF. CDR3 bases: TGTGCCAGCAGCCACGGGACTAGCGGGAACCAAGAGACCCAGTACTTC.

The V gene is TRBV27, the J gene TRBJ2-5, with D maybe TRBD2 (6 bases). Trimming left V 6 bases short and J 7 bases short, with 12 bases between. The CDR3 is 12 amino acids. The germline gives CDR1 MNHEY, CDR2 SMNVEV (reference sequence). CDR3 sequence (DNA): TGTGCCAGCAGCCCAGGGCGGGGGACCCAGTACTTC. Its translation is CASSPGRGTQYF.